These 14 T cell receptor beta chains originate from one sample sequenced in a study of beta chain features in type 1 diabetes. Study-wide results and limits: Across all four CD4+ subsets, people with type 1 diabetes showed modestly shorter TCRB CDR3s.

Expressed TCRB transcripts were sequenced because the isolated RNA had all been reverse transcribed beforehand. The protocol was immunoSEQ multiplex PCR, while the TCRdb copy is restricted to in-frame clones and leaves out a portion. The data contain 100,000 to 150,000 clones, 17% of them seen just once; the ten biggest clones take up around 2.5%. These receptors lack a known antigen. Sequenced input: central memory CD4+ T cells from blood. These receptors all come from a man younger than 35 with type 1 diabetes.

The table lists this clone with a few counts. This sequence joins TRBV30 and TRBJ1-2; D is unclear. CDR1 and CDR2 from the germline V gene are GTSNPN and SVGIG (reference sequence). V shed 3 bases and J shed 2 bases, with 19 bases lying between them. The CDR3 has 16 residues. The CDR3 region is CAWSRSTGYSNYGYTF. The CDR3 nucleotides read TGTGCCTGGAGCAGGTCCACGGGCTACAGCAACTATGGCTACACCTTC. The whole variable domain, filled in from reference TRBV30 and TRBJ1-2, reads SQTIHQWPATLVQPVGSPLSLECTVEGTSNPNLYWYRQAAGRGLQLLFYSVGIGQISSEVPQNLSASRPQDRQFILSSKKLLLSDSGFYLCAWSRSTGYSNYGYTFGSGTRLTVV.

V is TRBV30 and J is TRBJ1-1; the D is unclear. Germline CDR1 is GTSNPN and CDR2 is SVGIG (reference sequence). The CDR3 has 14 residues. Trimming removed 5 bases at V and 1 base at J, with 14 bases between. The CDR3 is CAWFSQHTNTEAFF. For the CDR3, the DNA is TGTGCCTGGTTTTCTCAGCATACGAACACTGAAGCTTTCTTT.

J is TRBJ2-5 and V is TRBV10-3, with 8 bases identical to TRBD2. The CDR3 extends over 12 amino acids. V trimming: 8 bases; J trimming: 5 bases; junction bases outside the gene matches: 4. Germline assignment: CDR1 ENHRY and CDR2 SYGVKD. This CDR3 is CAISGGRETQYF. Written as DNA, the CDR3 is TGTGCCATCTCAGGCGGGAGGGAGACCCAGTACTTC.

The gene calls are TRBV30 and TRBJ1-2; the match to TRBD1 covers 8 bases. With 5 bases clipped from V and 7 bases from J, the junction kept 6 bases outside the gene matches. The germline CDR1 and CDR2 sequences are GTSNPN and SVGIG (reference sequence). The CDR3 length is 12 residues. This CDR3 reads CAWGQGGFGYTF. DNA of the CDR3: TGTGCCTGGGGACAGGGAGGATTTGGCTACACCTTC.

The V gene is TRBV7-9, the J gene TRBJ1-1; possibly TRBD1 for D (6 bases). Trimming shortened V by 0 bases and J by 3 bases, and 11 bases separated the two germline ends. Germline V gives CDR1 SEHNR, CDR2 FQNEAQ (reference sequence). CDR3 length: 15 amino acids. CDR3 DNA: TGTGCCAGCAGCTTAGCTTGGACAGAGTACACTGAAGCTTTCTTT. Amino acid sequence: CASSLAWTEYTEAFF. Using reference TRBV7-9 and TRBJ1-1 for the parts outside the CDR3, the full variable domain is DTGVSQNPRHKITKRGQNVTFRCDPISEHNRLYWYRQTLGQGPEFLTYFQNEAQLEKSRLLSDRFSAERPKGSFSTLEIQRTEQGDSAMYLCASSLAWTEYTEAFFGQGTRLTVV.

This clone was picked up many times. The chain carries TRBV30 and TRBJ2-1; 11 nucleotides line up with TRBD2. CDR1 and CDR2 from the germline V gene are GTSNPN and SVGIG (reference sequence). Trimming cost V 3 bases and J 7 bases; bases outside gene matches: 8. The CDR3 contains 15 residues. The CDR3 sequence: CAWSPKGLADNEQFF. DNA for the CDR3: TGTGCCTGGAGCCCCAAGGGACTAGCGGATAATGAGCAGTTCTTC. The whole variable domain, remainder taken from reference TRBV30 and TRBJ2-1, is SQTIHQWPATLVQPVGSPLSLECTVEGTSNPNLYWYRQAAGRGLQLLFYSVGIGQISSEVPQNLSASRPQDRQFILSSKKLLLSDSGFYLCAWSPKGLADNEQFFGPGTRLTVL.

The chain uses TRBV28 and TRBJ1-2, with a tentative D call TRBD1 (6 bases). Germline CDR1 reads MDHEN; CDR2 reads SYDVKM. The V end was cut by 7 bases, the J end by 6 bases, with 15 bases between. The CDR3 length is 13 residues. The CDR3 nucleotides read TGTGCCAGCACCTCAGAACAGGGAAATGGCTACACCTTC. This sequence encodes CASTSEQGNGYTF.

This clone appeared a few times. The V call is TRBV29-1, the J call TRBJ2-7, with TRBD2 identical over 10 bases. The germline CDR1 and CDR2 sequences are SQVTM and ANQGSEA. V was clipped by 7 bases and J by 7 bases; unmatched bases: 13. This CDR3 region has 14 residues. Here the CDR3 DNA reads TGCAGCGGTGGAAACCTAGCGGGAGAGGGGGAGCAGTACTTC. Translation: CSGGNLAGEGEQYF.

The V call is TRBV27, the J call TRBJ2-7; 8 bases map to TRBD1. Germline CDR1 and CDR2: MNHEY and SMNVEV (reference sequence). With V trimmed by 6 bases and J by 2 bases, 3 bases remained unmatched. The CDR3 consists of 13 residues. CDR3 nucleotide sequence: TGTGCCAGCAGCGGGGACAGGACCTACGAGCAGTACTTC. Translating gives CASSGDRTYEQYF.

This clone appeared a few times. This rearrangement joins TRBV29-1 to TRBJ2-1; D gene ambiguous. Trimming pared 8 bases from V and 3 bases from J, leaving 8 bases between. Germline-derived CDR1 and CDR2 are SQVTM and ANQGSEA. The CDR3 length is 11 residues. In DNA form, the CDR3 reads TGCAGCTTCCATCACTACAATGAGCAGTTCTTC. Translating it yields CSFHHYNEQFF.

The gene calls are TRBV7-2 and TRBJ2-3, with D hard to call. The CDR3 is 14 residues long. Germline V gives CDR1 SGHTA, CDR2 FQGNSA. Trimming cost V 7 bases and J 9 bases, with 20 bases left between them. This CDR3 is CASTLSTGSYTQYF. CDR3 bases: TGTGCCAGCACCCTTTCCACTGGCTCCTACACGCAGTATTTT.

The rearrangement uses TRBV6-5 and TRBJ2-7; weak D call: TRBD1 (6 bases). CDR3 length equals 15 residues. Germline values: CDR1 MNHEY, CDR2 SVGAGI. The V and J ends lost 5 bases and 2 bases respectively, with 16 bases between them. The CDR3 bases are TGTGCCAGCAGTCCGGACAGAGTTATTACCTACGAGCAGTACTTC. Its translation is CASSPDRVITYEQYF.

The rearrangement joins TRBV14 to TRBJ1-5; D not resolved. Germline values: CDR1 SGHDN, CDR2 FVKESK. The CDR3 contains 12 residues. V shed 6 bases and J shed 3 bases, with 6 bases lying between them. CDR3 DNA sequence: TGTGCCAGCAGTCGACACAATCAGCCCCAGCATTTT. As protein: CASSRHNQPQHF.

The V call is TRBV28, the J call TRBJ2-4; D gene uncertain. The CDR3 is 15 amino acids. Trimming shortened V by 4 bases and J by 0 bases, and 10 bases separated the two germline ends. Germline CDR1 and CDR2: MDHEN and SYDVKM. The DNA of the CDR3 is TGTGCCAGCAGTTCCGGGTCAATAGCCAAAAACATTCAGTACTTC. Its translation is CASSSGSIAKNIQYF. Full variable domain (rest looked up from reference TRBV28 and TRBJ2-4): DVKVTQSSRYLVKRTGEKVFLECVQDMDHENMFWYRQDPGLGLRLIYFSYDVKMKEKGDIPEGYSVSREKKERFSLILESASTNQTSMYLCASSSGSIAKNIQYFGAGTRLSVL.